The clone carrying this T cell receptor (beta chain) was seen a few times. Germline V gives CDR1 MGHRA, CDR2 YSYEKL. This CDR3 comprises 13 residues. Trimming cost V 4 bases and J 7 bases, with 13 bases left between them. Each CDR3 protein is one row after TCRdb ran MiXCR on the 5' RACE reads. The sample has fewer than 700,000 distinct CDR3 sequences, 18% seen once. The sample originates from a study of T-cell memory formation after mild COVID-19. The sequence derives from an adult woman who had mild COVID-19 (a few samples of this study predate the infection). Cell type and time point are not known. The chain joins TRBV4-1 to TRBJ1-2, with D possibly being TRBD1 (6 bases). Specimen: PBMCs or a T cell subset sorted from them (not recorded which). CDR3 loop: CASSLTGLGGYTF. In DNA, the CDR3 is TGCGCCAGCAGCCTGACAGGCCTTGGTGGCTACACCTTC.